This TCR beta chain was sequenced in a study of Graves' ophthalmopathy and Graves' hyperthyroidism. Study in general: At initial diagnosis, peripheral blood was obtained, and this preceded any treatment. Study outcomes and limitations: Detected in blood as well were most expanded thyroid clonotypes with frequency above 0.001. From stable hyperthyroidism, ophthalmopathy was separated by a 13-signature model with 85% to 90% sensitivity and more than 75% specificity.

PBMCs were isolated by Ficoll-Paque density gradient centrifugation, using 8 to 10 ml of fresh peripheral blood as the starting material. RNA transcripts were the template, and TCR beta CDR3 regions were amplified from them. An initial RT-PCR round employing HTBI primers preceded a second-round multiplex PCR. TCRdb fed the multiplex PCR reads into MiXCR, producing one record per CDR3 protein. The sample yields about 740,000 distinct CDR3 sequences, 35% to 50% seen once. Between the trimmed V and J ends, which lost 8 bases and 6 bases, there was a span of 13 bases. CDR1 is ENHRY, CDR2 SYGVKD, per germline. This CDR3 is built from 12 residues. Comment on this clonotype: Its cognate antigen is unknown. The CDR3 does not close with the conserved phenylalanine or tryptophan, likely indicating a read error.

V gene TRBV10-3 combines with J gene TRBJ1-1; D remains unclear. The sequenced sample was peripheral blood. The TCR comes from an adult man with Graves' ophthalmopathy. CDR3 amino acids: CAISSPRAEAFS. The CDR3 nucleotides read TGTGCCATCTCAAGCCCGAGGGCTGAAGCTTTCTCT.